This T cell receptor beta chain was recorded in a study of neurological immune-mediated disorders. Study observations and caveats: No expanded-clone CDR3 amino acid sequence recurred across subjects, suggesting private TCR-beta repertoires.

The team produced cDNA through 5'RACE using 10-nucleotide random UMIs. Over 200 million TCR-beta sequences from 15-18 subjects came from every sequencing run. From the 5' RACE reads, TCRdb called clonotypes with MiXCR, one entry per CDR3 protein. The table records over 15,000 distinct CDR3 sequences, under 35% of them present only once. This clonotype has a handful of counts. The target antigen is unknown. Trimming cost V 4 bases and J 7 bases; bases outside gene matches: 19. There are 18 residues in the CDR3. The study built unsorted libraries from 2 million PBMCs kept at -80 C. The sequencing sample was made of PBMCs. The chain links TRBV12-3 or TRBV12-4 to TRBJ2-5; the match to TRBD2 covers 9 bases. The sequence was obtained from a man aged 50 to 60 with HTLV-1-associated myelopathy (HAM/TSP). The CDR3 here is CASSSLVAGVPGGGTQYF. CDR3 coding DNA: TGTGCCAGCAGTTCTTTGGTAGCGGGGGTACCGGGTGGAGGGACCCAGTACTTC.